This T cell receptor beta chain was found in a study of blood T cell repertoires in COVID-19. CDR3 length: 16 amino acids. V was clipped by 2 bases and J by 0 bases; unmatched bases: 7. In germline, CDR1 is SGDLS, CDR2 YYNGEE. The table came from immunoSEQ multiplex PCR; TCRdb's copy has only in-frame clones and leaves some out. The repertoire holds approximately 350,000 clones, 89% seen once, with about 1.2% in the top ten. Sequencing was performed on peripheral blood. V gene TRBV9 combines with J gene TRBJ2-5; 7 positions agree with TRBD2. The receptor was derived from a man aged 40-49 years with acute or convalescent COVID-19. The CDR3 here is CASSVGLAEYQETQYF. The CDR3 DNA reads TGTGCCAGCAGCGTGGGGCTAGCGGAGTACCAAGAGACCCAGTACTTC.